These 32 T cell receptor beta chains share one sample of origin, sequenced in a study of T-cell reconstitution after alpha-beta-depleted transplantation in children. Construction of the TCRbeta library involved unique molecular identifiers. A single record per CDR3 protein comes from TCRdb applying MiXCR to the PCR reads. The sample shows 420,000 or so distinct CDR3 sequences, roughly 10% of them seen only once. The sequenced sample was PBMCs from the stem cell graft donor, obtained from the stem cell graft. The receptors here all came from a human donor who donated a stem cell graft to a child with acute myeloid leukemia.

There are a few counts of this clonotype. CDR3 loop: CASSELGRVSSYEQYV. CDR3 nucleotides: TGTGCCAGCAGTGAATTGGGCAGGGTGAGCTCCTACGAGCAGTACGTC. V gene TRBV2 combines with J gene TRBJ2-7, with a weak D call TRBD1 (5 bases). CDR1 is SNHLY and CDR2 is FYNNEI in the germline V gene. Trimming removed 2 bases at V and 0 bases at J, with 14 bases between. The CDR3 consists of 16 residues.

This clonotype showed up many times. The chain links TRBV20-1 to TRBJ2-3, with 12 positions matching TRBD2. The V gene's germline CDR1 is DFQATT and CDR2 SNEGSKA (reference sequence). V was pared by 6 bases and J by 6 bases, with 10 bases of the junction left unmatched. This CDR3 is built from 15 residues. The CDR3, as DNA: TGCAGTGCAACCCTTAGGACTAGCGGGATGGATACGCAGTATTTT. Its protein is CSATLRTSGMDTQYF.

CDR3 coding DNA: TGTGCCAGCAGTAAACACGGTGCTAGCACAGATACGCAGTATTTT. It encodes CASSKHGASTDTQYF. The gene calls are TRBV25-1 and TRBJ2-3; unclear D gene. Germline CDR1 and CDR2: MGHDK and SYGVNS. The V end lost 5 bases, the J end lost 0 bases, and 12 bases lay between the germline ends. The CDR3 has 15 amino acids.

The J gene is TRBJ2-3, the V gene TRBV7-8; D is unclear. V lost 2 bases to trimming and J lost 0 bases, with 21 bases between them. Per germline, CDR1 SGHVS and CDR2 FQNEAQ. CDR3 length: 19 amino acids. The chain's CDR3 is CASSLSISAAFTSTDTQYF. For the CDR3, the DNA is TGTGCCAGCAGCTTATCGATTTCCGCGGCATTTACTAGCACAGATACGCAGTATTTT.

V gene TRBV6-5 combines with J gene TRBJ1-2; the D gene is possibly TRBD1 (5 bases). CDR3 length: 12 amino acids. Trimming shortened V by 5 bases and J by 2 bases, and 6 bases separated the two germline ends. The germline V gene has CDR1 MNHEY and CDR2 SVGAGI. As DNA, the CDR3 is TGTGCCAGCAGTAAGGGGAACTATGGCTACACCTTC. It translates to CASSKGNYGYTF.

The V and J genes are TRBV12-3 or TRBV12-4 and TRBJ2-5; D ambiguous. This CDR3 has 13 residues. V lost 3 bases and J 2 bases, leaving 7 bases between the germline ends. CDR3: CASSFDLQETQYF. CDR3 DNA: TGTGCCAGCAGTTTTGACCTGCAAGAGACCCAGTACTTC.

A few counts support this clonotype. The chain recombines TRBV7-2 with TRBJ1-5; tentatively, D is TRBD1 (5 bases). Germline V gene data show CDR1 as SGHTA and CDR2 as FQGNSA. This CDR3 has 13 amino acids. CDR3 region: CATRGDLNQPQHF. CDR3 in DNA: TGTGCGACTAGGGGCGACCTAAATCAGCCCCAGCATTTT.

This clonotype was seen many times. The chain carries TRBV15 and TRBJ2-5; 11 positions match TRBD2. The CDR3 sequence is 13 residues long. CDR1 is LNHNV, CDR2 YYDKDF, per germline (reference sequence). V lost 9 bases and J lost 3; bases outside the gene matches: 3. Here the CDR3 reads CATRGLAEETQYF. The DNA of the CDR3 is TGTGCCACTCGGGGACTAGCGGAAGAGACCCAGTACTTC. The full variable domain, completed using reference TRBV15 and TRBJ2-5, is DAMVIQNPRYQVTQFGKPVTLSCSQTLNHNVMYWYQQKSSQAPKLLFHYYDKDFNNEADTPDNFQSRRPNTSFCFLDIRSPGLGDTAMYLCATRGLAEETQYFGPGTRLLVL.

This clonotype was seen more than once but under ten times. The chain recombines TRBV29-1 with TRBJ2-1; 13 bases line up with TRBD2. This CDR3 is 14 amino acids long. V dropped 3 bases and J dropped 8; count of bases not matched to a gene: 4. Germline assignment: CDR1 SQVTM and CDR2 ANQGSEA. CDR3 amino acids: CSVDVTSGRDEQFF. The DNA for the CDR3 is TGCAGCGTTGATGTAACTAGCGGGAGGGATGAGCAGTTCTTC.

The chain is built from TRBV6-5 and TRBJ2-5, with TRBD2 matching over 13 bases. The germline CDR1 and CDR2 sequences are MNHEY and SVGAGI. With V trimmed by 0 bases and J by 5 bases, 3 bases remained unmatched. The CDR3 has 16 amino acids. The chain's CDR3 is CASSYSLAGGLETQYF. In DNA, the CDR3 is TGTGCCAGCAGTTACTCACTAGCGGGAGGGTTGGAGACCCAGTACTTC.

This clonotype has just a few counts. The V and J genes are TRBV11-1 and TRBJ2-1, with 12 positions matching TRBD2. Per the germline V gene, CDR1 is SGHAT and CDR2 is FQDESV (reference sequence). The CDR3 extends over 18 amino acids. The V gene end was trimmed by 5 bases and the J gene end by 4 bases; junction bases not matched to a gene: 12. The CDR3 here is CASSRGASGRAVYNEQFF. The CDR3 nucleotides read TGTGCCAGCAGCCGCGGGGCTAGCGGGAGGGCCGTGTACAATGAGCAGTTCTTC. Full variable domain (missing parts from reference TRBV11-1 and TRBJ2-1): EAEVAQSPRYKITEKSQAVAFWCDPISGHATLYWYRQILGQGPELLVQFQDESVVDDSQLPKDRFSAERLKGVDSTLKIQPAELGDSAMYLCASSRGASGRAVYNEQFFGPGTRLTVL.

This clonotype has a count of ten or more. The CDR3 DNA sequence: TGTGCCAGCTTAGACAGGGGGAAAACAGATACGCAGTATTTT. Encoded protein: CASLDRGKTDTQYF. This chain uses TRBV12-3 or TRBV12-4 with TRBJ2-3, with 9 bases fitting TRBD1. With 8 bases clipped from V and 3 bases from J, the junction kept 6 bases outside the gene matches. The CDR3 consists of 14 residues.

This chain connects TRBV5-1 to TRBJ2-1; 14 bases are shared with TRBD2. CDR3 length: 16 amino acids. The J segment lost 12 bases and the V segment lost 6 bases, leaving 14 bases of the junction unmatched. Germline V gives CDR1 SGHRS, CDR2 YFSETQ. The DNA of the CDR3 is TGCGCCAGCACCAGAGGGACTAGCGGGGGAGATGAAGGGCAGTTCTTC. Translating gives CASTRGTSGGDEGQFF. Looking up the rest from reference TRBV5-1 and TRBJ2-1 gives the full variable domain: KAGVTQTPRYLIKTRGQQVTLSCSPISGHRSVSWYQQTPGQGLQFLFEYFSETQRNKGNFPGRFSGRQFSNSRSEMNVSTLELGDSALYLCASTRGTSGGDEGQFFGPGTRLTVL.

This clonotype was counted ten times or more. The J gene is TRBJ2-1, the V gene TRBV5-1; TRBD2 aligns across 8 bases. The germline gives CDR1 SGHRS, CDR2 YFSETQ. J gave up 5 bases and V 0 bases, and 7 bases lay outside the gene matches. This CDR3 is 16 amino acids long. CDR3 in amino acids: CASSLGGSGGHNEQFF. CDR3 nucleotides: TGCGCCAGCAGCTTGGGGGGGAGCGGGGGACACAATGAGCAGTTCTTC.

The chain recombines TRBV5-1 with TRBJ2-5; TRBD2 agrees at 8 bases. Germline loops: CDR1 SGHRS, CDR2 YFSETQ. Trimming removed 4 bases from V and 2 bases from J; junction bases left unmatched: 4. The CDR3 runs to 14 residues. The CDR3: CASSRAGAQETQYF. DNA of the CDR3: TGCGCCAGCAGCCGAGCGGGGGCTCAAGAGACCCAGTACTTC.

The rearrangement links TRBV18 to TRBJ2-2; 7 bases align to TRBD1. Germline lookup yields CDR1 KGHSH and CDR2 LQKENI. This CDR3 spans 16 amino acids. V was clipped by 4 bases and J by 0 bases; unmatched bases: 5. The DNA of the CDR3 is TGTGCCAGCTCACAAAAGGGACAGCCGAACACCGGGGAGCTGTTTTTT. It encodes CASSQKGQPNTGELFF.

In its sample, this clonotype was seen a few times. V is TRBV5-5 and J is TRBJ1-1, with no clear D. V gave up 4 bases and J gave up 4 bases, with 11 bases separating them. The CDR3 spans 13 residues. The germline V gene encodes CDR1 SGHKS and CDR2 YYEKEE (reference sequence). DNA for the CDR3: TGTGCCAGCAGCACAATGGTGACCACTGAAGCTTTCTTT. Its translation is CASSTMVTTEAFF.

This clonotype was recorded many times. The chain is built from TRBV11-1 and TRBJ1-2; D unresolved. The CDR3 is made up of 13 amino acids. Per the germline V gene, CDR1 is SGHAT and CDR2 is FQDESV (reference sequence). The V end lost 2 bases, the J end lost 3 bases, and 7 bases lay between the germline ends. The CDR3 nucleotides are TGTGCCAGCAGCTTAACGCATTACTATGGCTACACCTTC. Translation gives CASSLTHYYGYTF.

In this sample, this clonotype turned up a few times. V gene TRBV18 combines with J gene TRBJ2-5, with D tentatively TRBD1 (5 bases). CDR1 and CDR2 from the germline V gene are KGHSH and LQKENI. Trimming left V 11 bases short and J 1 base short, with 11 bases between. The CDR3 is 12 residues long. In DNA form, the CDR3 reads TGTGCCTCCAGACAGACCCAAGAGACCCAGTACTTC. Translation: CASRQTQETQYF.

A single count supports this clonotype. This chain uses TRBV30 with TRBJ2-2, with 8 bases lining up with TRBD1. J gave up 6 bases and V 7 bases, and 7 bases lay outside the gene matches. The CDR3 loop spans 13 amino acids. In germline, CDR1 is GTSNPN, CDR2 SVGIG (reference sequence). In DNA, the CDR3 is TGTGCCTCATATACAGGGGGTCCCGGGGAGCTGTTTTTT. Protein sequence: CASYTGGPGELFF.

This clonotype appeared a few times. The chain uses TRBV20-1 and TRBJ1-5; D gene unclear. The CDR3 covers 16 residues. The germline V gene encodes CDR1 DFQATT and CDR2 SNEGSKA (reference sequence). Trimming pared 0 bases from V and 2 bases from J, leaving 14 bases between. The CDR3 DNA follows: TGCAGTGCTAGAGATAGGTTAGGCGGCGGCAATCAGCCCCAGCATTTT. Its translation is CSARDRLGGGNQPQHF.

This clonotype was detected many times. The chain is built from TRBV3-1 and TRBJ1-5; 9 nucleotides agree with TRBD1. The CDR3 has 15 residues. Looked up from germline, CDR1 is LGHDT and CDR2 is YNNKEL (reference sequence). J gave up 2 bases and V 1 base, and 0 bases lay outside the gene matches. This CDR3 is CASSQGTGGNQPQHF. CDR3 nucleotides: TGTGCCAGCAGCCAAGGGACAGGGGGCAATCAGCCCCAGCATTTT.

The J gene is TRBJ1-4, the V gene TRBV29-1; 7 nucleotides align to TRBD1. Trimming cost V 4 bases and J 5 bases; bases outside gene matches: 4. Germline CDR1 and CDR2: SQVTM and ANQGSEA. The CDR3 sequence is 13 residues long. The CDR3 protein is CSVVETGNEKLFF. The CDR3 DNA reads TGCAGCGTTGTTGAGACAGGGAATGAAAAACTGTTTTTT.

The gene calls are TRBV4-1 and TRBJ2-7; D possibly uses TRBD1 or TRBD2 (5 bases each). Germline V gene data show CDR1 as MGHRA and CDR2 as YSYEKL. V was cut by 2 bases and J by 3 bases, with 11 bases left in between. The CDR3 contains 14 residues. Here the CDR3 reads CASSQSERGYEQYF. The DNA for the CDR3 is TGCGCCAGCAGCCAATCGGAGAGGGGCTACGAGCAGTACTTC.

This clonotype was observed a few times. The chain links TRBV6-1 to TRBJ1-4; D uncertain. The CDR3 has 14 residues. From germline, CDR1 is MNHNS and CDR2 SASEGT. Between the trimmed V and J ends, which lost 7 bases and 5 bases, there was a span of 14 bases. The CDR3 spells CASNEGRRNEKLFF. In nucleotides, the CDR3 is TGTGCCAGCAATGAGGGCAGGAGAAATGAAAAACTGTTTTTT.

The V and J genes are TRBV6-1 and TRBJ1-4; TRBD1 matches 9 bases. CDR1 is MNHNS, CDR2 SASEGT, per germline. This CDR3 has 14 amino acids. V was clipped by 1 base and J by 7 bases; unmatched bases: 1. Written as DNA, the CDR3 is TGTGCCAGCAGTGAAGGGGACAGGGTTGAAAAACTGTTTTTT. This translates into CASSEGDRVEKLFF.

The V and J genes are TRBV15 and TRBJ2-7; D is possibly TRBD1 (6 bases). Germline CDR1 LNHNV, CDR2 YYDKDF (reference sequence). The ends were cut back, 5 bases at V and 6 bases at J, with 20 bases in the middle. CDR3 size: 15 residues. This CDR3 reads CATSDTLGTPREQYV. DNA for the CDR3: TGTGCCACCAGCGACACCCTTGGGACACCTCGCGAGCAGTACGTC.

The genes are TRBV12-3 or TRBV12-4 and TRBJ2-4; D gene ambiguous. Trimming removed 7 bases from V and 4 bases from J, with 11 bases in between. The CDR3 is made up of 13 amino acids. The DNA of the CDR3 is TGTGCCAGCACCCCGGACGGGAAAAACATTCAGTACTTC. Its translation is CASTPDGKNIQYF.

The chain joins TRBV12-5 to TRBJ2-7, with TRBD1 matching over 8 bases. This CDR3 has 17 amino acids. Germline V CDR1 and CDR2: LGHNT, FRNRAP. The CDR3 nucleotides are TGTGCTAGTGATTTGTCCGGACAGGGTTGGAGCTCCTACGAGCAGTACGTC. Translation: CASDLSGQGWSSYEQYV.

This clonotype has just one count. CDR3 region: CASRDSTNQPQHF. The CDR3 DNA is TGTGCCAGCAGGGACAGCACCAATCAGCCCCAGCATTTT. The J gene is TRBJ1-5, the V gene TRBV6-1, with D perhaps matching TRBD1 (6 bases). This CDR3 has 13 residues. V was clipped by 6 bases and J by 3 bases, with 9 bases between them. Germline lookup yields CDR1 MNHNS and CDR2 SASEGT.

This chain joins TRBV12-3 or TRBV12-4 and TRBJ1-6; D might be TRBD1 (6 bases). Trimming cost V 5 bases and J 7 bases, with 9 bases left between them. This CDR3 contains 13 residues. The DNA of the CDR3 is TGTGCCAGCAGTCGAACAGGGAATTCACCCCTCCACTTT. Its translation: CASSRTGNSPLHF.

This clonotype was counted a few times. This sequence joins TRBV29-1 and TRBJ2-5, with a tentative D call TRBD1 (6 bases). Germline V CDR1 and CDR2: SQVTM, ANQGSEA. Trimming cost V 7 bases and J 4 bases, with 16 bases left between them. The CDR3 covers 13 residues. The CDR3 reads CSADSGGGETQYF. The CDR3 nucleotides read TGCAGCGCTGACTCTGGGGGCGGAGAGACCCAGTACTTC.